One and the same sample provided the 8 T cell receptor beta chains below, sequenced in a study of CD8+CD57+ T cells in acquired aplastic anemia. CDR3 and TCR beta VDJ profiling relied on genomic DNA as the template. One entry per CDR3 protein results from TCRdb running MiXCR on the reads. The sample comprises around 250,000 distinct CDR3 sequences, roughly half of which are singletons, and 7% to 9% rests with the top ten. Material: sorted CD4+, CD8+, or CD8+CD57+ T cells (not recorded which) from PBMCs. The receptors were sampled from a human donor with severe aplastic anemia or a healthy control (not recorded which).

This chain connects TRBV7-2 to TRBJ2-7; the match to TRBD2 covers 8 bases. This CDR3 is 12 amino acids long. The V gene end was trimmed by 3 bases and the J gene end by 6 bases; junction bases not matched to a gene: 1. Per germline, CDR1 SGHTA and CDR2 FQGNSA. CDR3 amino acids: CASSFGGAEQYF. The CDR3, as DNA: TGTGCCAGCAGCTTCGGGGGGGCCGAGCAGTACTTC.

This chain uses TRBV7-9 with TRBJ1-6; 7 bases fit TRBD1. The V and J ends lost 5 bases and 9 bases, in that order; junction bases with no gene match: 7. Germline CDR1 reads SEHNR; CDR2 reads FQNEAQ (reference sequence). This CDR3 contains 14 residues. CDR3 DNA: TGTGCCAGCAGCCCGGGACAGAGCGGTTCACCCCTCCACTTT. This sequence encodes CASSPGQSGSPLHF. Complete variable domain (other parts from reference TRBV7-9 and TRBJ1-6): DTGVSQNPRHKITKRGQNVTFRCDPISEHNRLYWYRQTLGQGPEFLTYFQNEAQLEKSRLLSDRFSAERPKGSFSTLEIQRTEQGDSAMYLCASSPGQSGSPLHFGNGTRLTVT.

J is TRBJ2-7 and V is TRBV7-9; D remains ambiguous. Germline CDR1 SEHNR, CDR2 FQNEAQ (reference sequence). V dropped 3 bases and J dropped 6 bases, with 18 bases sitting between them. The CDR3 sequence is 15 residues long. DNA of the CDR3: TGTGCCAGCAGCTTCGTTCGCTCGCAGGATTCCGAGCAGTACTTC. The encoded protein is CASSFVRSQDSEQYF.

The chain joins TRBV15 to TRBJ2-3, with no clear D. The V end lost 0 bases, the J end lost 0 bases, and 7 bases lay between the germline ends. The V gene's germline CDR1 is LNHNV and CDR2 YYDKDF (reference sequence). This CDR3 is 15 amino acids long. This CDR3 reads CATSRDRASTDTQYF. The CDR3 nucleotides are TGTGCCACCAGCAGAGATCGGGCCAGCACAGATACGCAGTATTTT.

The chain combines TRBV19 with TRBJ2-7; 8 nucleotides agree with TRBD1. Unmatched junction bases numbered 11, after V lost 5 bases and J lost 5 bases. The germline V gene encodes CDR1 LNHDA and CDR2 SQIVND (reference sequence). This CDR3 comprises 15 residues. CDR3 nucleotides: TGTGCCAGTAGTCCACGGACAGGGATATCCCACGAGCAGTACTTC. As protein: CASSPRTGISHEQYF.

V and J are TRBV7-9 and TRBJ1-2; the D is unclear. This CDR3 is 13 amino acids long. The germline CDR1 and CDR2 sequences are SEHNR and FQNEAQ (reference sequence). Trimming stripped 6 bases from V and 2 bases from J, with 10 bases between. CDR3 sequence: CASRSLSNYGYTF. The CDR3 bases are TGTGCCAGCAGGTCTCTTTCCAACTATGGCTACACCTTC.

This chain links TRBV7-9 with TRBJ1-6, with D maybe TRBD1 (6 bases). In germline, CDR1 is SEHNR, CDR2 FQNEAQ (reference sequence). Trimming shortened V by 8 bases and J by 8 bases, and 16 bases separated the two germline ends. The CDR3 consists of 14 residues. The CDR3 reads CASVEGDSYSPLHF. The CDR3 nucleotides read TGTGCCAGCGTTGAGGGGGACTCGTATTCACCCCTCCACTTT.

The chain couples TRBV20-1 to TRBJ1-5; unclear D gene. The V end was cut by 3 bases, the J end by 3 bases, with 9 bases between. The germline CDR1 and CDR2 sequences are DFQATT and SNEGSKA (reference sequence). The CDR3 contains 13 residues. The CDR3 sequence: CSASRGINQPQHF. CDR3 bases: TGCAGTGCTAGCCGCGGGATCAATCAGCCCCAGCATTTT.